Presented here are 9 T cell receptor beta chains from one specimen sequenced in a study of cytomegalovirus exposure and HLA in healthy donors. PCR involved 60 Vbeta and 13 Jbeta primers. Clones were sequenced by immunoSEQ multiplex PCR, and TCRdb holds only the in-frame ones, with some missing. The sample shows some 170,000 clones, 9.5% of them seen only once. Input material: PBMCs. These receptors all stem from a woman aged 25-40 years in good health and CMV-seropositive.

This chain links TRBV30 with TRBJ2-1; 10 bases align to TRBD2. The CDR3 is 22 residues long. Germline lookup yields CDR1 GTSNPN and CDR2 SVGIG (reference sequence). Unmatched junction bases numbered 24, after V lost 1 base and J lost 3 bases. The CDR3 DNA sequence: TGTGCCTGGAGTGACCCTCGGGCAGCCCCGGTCCTAGCGGGAGAGGACTACAATGAGCAGTTCTTC. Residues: CAWSDPRAAPVLAGEDYNEQFF.

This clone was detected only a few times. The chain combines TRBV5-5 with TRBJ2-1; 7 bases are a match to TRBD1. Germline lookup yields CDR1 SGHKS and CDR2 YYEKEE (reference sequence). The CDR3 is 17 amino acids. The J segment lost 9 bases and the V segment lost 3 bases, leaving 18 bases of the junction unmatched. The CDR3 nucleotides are TGTGCCAGCAGCTACATACCCCCTAACGACAGGGCGGCTGAGCAGTTCTTC. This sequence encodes CASSYIPPNDRAAEQFF.

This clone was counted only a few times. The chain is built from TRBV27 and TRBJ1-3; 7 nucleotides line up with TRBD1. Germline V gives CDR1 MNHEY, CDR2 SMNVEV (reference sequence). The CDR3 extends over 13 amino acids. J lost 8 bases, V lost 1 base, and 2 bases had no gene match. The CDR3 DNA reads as TGTGCCAGCAGTTTATACAGGGGTGACACCATATATTTT. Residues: CASSLYRGDTIYF.

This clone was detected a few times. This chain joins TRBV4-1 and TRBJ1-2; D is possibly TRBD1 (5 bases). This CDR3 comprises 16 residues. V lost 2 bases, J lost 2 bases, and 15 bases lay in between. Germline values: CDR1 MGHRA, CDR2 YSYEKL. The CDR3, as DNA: TGCGCCAGCAGCCAACTTTGGGCGACAGCGAACTATGGCTACACCTTC. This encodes CASSQLWATANYGYTF.

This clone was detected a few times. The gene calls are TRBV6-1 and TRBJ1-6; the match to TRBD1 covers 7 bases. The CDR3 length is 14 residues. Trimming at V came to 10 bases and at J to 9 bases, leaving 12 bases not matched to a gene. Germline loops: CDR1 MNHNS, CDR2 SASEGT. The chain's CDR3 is CAMGTEGGVSPLHF. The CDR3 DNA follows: TGTGCCATGGGGACAGAAGGTGGAGTTTCACCCCTCCACTTT.

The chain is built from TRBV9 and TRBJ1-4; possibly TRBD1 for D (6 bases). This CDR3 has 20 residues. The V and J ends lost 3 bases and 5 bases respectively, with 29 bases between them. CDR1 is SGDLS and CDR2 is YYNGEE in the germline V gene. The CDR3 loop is CASSAKQGGVRWGRNEKLFF. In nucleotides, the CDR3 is TGTGCCAGCAGCGCCAAACAGGGAGGGGTGAGATGGGGGAGAAATGAAAAACTGTTTTTT. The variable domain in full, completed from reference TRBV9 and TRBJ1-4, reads DSGVTQTPKHLITATGQRVTLRCSPRSGDLSVYWYQQSLDQGLQFLIQYYNGEERAKGNILERFSAQQFPDLHSELNLSSLELGDSALYFCASSAKQGGVRWGRNEKLFFGSGTQLSVL.

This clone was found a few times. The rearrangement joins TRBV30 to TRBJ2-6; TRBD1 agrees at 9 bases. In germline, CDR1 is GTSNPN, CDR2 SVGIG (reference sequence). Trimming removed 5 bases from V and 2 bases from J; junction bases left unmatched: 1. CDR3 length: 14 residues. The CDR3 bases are TGTGCCTGGGGACAGGGGACTGGGGCCAACGTCCTGACTTTC. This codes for CAWGQGTGANVLTF.

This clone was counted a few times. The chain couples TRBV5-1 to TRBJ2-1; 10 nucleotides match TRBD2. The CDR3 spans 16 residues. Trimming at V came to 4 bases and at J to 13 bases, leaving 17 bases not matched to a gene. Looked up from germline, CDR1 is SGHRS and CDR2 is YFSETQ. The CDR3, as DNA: TGCGCCAGCAGCACCTTAGCGGGAGGAGCTACATTGATCCAGTTCTTC. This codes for CASSTLAGGATLIQFF. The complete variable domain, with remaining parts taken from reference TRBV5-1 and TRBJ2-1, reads KAGVTQTPRYLIKTRGQQVTLSCSPISGHRSVSWYQQTPGQGLQFLFEYFSETQRNKGNFPGRFSGRQFSNSRSEMNVSTLELGDSALYLCASSTLAGGATLIQFFGPGTRLTVL.

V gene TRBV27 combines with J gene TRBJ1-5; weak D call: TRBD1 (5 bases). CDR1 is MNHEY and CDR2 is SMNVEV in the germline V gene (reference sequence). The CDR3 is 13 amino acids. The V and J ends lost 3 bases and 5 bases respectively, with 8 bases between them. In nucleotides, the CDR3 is TGTGCCAGCAGTTTCCGGGGGTATCAGCCCCAGCATTTT. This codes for CASSFRGYQPQHF.